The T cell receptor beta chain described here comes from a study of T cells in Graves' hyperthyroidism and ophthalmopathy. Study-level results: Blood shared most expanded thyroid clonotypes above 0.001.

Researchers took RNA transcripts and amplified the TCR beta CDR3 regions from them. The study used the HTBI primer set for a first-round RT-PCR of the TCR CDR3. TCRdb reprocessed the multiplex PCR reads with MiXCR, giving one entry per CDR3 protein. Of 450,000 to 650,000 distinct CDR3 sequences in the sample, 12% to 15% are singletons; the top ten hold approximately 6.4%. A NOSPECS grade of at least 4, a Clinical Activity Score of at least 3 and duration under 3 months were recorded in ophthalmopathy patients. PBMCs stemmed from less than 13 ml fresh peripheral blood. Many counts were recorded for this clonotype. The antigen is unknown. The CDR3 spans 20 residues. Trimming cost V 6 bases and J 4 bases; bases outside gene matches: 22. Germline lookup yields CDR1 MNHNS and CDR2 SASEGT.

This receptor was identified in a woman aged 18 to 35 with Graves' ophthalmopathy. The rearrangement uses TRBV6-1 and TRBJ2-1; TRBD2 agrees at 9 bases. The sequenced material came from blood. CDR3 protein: CASRRGLGGRAGSSYNEQFF. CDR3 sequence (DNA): TGTGCCAGCAGACGGGGCCTTGGCGGGAGGGCCGGTTCGTCGTACAATGAGCAGTTCTTC.